The 21 T cell receptor beta chains below were found in one sample sequenced in a study of metastatic and nonmetastatic thyroid tumors. Among the patients, none had received any treatment before thyroid surgery. Through MiXCR, TCRdb re-clonotyped the PCR reads. The sample has some 10,000 clones, 28% seen once; the top ten hold roughly a tenth. Sequencing was carried out using tumor tissue. The receptors originated from a male donor with papillary thyroid cancer or a benign thyroid nodule (not recorded which). Some clones in this sample may be carry-over from other donors' samples.

The J gene is TRBJ2-1, the V gene TRBV5-1, with 9 bases aligning to TRBD2. The CDR3 has 14 amino acids. Germline CDR1 is SGHRS and CDR2 is YFSETQ. Unmatched junction bases numbered 12, after V lost 10 bases and J lost 7 bases. The CDR3 coding sequence is TGCGCCTCAGCACTAGCGGGTCCACTAAATGAGCAGTTCTTC. This sequence encodes CASALAGPLNEQFF.

This clone is medium-sized. This chain links TRBV9 with TRBJ2-4, with D perhaps matching TRBD1 (6 bases). The CDR3 has 16 residues. Between the trimmed V and J ends, which lost 0 bases and 3 bases, there was a span of 13 bases. Germline CDR1 SGDLS, CDR2 YYNGEE. CDR3 sequence: CASSVGGKGGKNIQYF. CDR3 nucleotide sequence: TGTGCCAGCAGCGTAGGAGGGAAAGGGGGCAAAAACATTCAGTACTTC.

The chain recombines TRBV7-3 with TRBJ2-7, with D possibly matching TRBD2 (6 bases). Germline values: CDR1 SGHTA, CDR2 FQGTGA. The V end lost 5 bases, the J end lost 4 bases, and 21 bases lay between the germline ends. This CDR3 comprises 16 residues. The CDR3 is CASSPNFRDFPYEQYF. The CDR3 DNA reads TGTGCCAGCAGCCCCAACTTCCGGGACTTCCCTTACGAGCAGTACTTC.

By share, this clone ranks as medium-sized. Compared with germline, one end of the junction differs, possibly owing to a read error. The chain carries TRBV27 and TRBJ2-1, with 8 bases that match TRBD2. This CDR3 is built from 12 residues. CDR1 MNHEY and CDR2 SMNVEV come from the germline V gene (reference sequence). The CDR3 bases are TGTGCCAGCAGTTTATTCTCTAGCGGGCTACTCTTC. Amino acid sequence: CASSLFSSGLLF.

Within the sample, this clone is medium-sized. This chain joins TRBV19 and TRBJ2-7; D is undetermined. The CDR3 contains 13 residues. Trimming took off 1 base at V and 3 bases at J, with 7 bases between the two ends. Germline assignment: CDR1 LNHDA and CDR2 SQIVND (reference sequence). The CDR3 loop is CASSIGKDYEQYF. In DNA form, the CDR3 reads TGTGCCAGTAGTATAGGAAAAGACTACGAGCAGTACTTC.

By proportion, this clone is medium-sized. The chain joins TRBV6-2 or TRBV6-3 to TRBJ2-1; 9 nucleotides match TRBD1. Germline V CDR1 and CDR2: MNHEY, SVGEGT. V was clipped by 5 bases and J by 8 bases; unmatched bases: 13. The CDR3 extends over 16 amino acids. DNA of the CDR3: TGTGCCAGCAGTCAACTCCCTGGACAGGGGCGGGATGAGCAGTTCTTC. This codes for CASSQLPGQGRDEQFF.

V is TRBV2 and J is TRBJ2-7, with D perhaps matching TRBD1 (6 bases). The length of the CDR3 is 13 residues. The germline V and J ends were trimmed by 5 bases and 2 bases, with 10 bases remaining between them. Germline CDR1 is SNHLY and CDR2 is FYNNEI. CDR3 bases: TGTGCCAGCAGTCTAGGACAGACCTACGAGCAGTACTTC. Amino acid sequence: CASSLGQTYEQYF.

This clone was detected ten times or more. The chain uses TRBV3-1 and TRBJ1-5; D not certain. Germline lookup yields CDR1 LGHDT and CDR2 YNNKEL (reference sequence). The CDR3 extends over 15 amino acids. V dropped 0 bases and J dropped 3 bases, with 9 bases sitting between them. Here the CDR3 DNA reads TGTGCCAGCAGCCAAGAATACCGCCACAATCAGCCCCAGCATTTT. Translating gives CASSQEYRHNQPQHF.

Ten or more counts support this clone. V is TRBV11-1 and J is TRBJ1-1, with 9 bases matching TRBD1. The germline V gene has CDR1 SGHAT and CDR2 FQDESV (reference sequence). This CDR3 is 17 amino acids long. The V and J ends lost 4 bases and 4 bases, in that order; junction bases with no gene match: 13. The CDR3 reads CASSSGTGMGVVTEAFF. CDR3 nucleotides: TGTGCCAGCAGCTCCGGGACAGGGATGGGGGTCGTCACTGAAGCTTTCTTT.

This clone ranks as medium-sized. The CDR3 loop reads CATRSGRGTGELFF. The CDR3 DNA follows: TGTGCCACACGTAGCGGGAGGGGAACCGGGGAGCTGTTTTTT. The genes are TRBV6-1 and TRBJ2-2; 11 bases are shared with TRBD2. The germline CDR1 and CDR2 sequences are MNHNS and SASEGT. This CDR3 is 14 amino acids long. V dropped 10 bases and J dropped 5; count of bases not matched to a gene: 6.

This clone has only a few counts. V usage is TRBV28 and J usage is TRBJ1-2; tentative D call: TRBD1 (6 bases). The CDR3 contains 13 residues. V was clipped by 2 bases and J by 2 bases, with 6 bases between them. Germline values: CDR1 MDHEN, CDR2 SYDVKM. The CDR3 protein is CASSLGGNYGYTF. The CDR3 DNA reads TGTGCCAGCAGTTTAGGGGGCAACTATGGCTACACCTTC.

This clone was counted at least ten times. The chain recombines TRBV28 with TRBJ2-5, with a weak D call TRBD2 (6 bases). CDR3 length: 18 residues. Germline values: CDR1 MDHEN, CDR2 SYDVKM. Trimming took off 5 bases at V and 2 bases at J, with 24 bases between the two ends. In DNA, the CDR3 is TGTGCCAGCAGTAATCCCCTCGGGAGACTCGACAGTCAAGAGACCCAGTACTTC. This translates into CASSNPLGRLDSQETQYF.

This clone was seen at least ten times. A read error may produce the germline difference seen at one junction end. CDR3 nucleotide sequence: TGTGCTAGCAGTCAAGGGGAGACCCAGTACTTC. Residues: CASSQGETQYF. This chain uses TRBV7-7 with TRBJ2-5; no firm D call. The germline CDR1 and CDR2 sequences are SSHAT and FNYEAQ (reference sequence). The length of the CDR3 is 11 residues.

The chain combines TRBV12-3 or TRBV12-4 with TRBJ1-2, with D possibly TRBD1 on 5 matching bases. The V end was cut by 10 bases, the J end by 8 bases, with 23 bases between. The CDR3 contains 14 residues. The CDR3 here is CATSGRLLWSGYTF. As DNA, the CDR3 is TGTGCCACCTCGGGACGGCTGTTGTGGAGCGGCTACACCTTC.

This clone qualifies as medium-sized (0.01 to 0.1%). The chain links TRBV7-2 to TRBJ2-7; 9 nucleotides align to TRBD1. This CDR3 spans 14 amino acids. Germline-derived CDR1 and CDR2 are SGHTA and FQGNSA. The V gene end was trimmed by 5 bases and the J gene end by 3 bases; junction bases not matched to a gene: 5. The CDR3: CASSPGQGFYEQYV. The CDR3 region has the DNA TGTGCCAGCAGCCCGGGACAGGGTTTCTACGAGCAGTACGTC.

This clone was observed at least ten times. This chain connects TRBV29-1 to TRBJ2-1, with TRBD2 matching 14 bases. V shed 6 bases and J 2 bases; nucleotides not matched to a gene: 6. Germline-derived CDR1 and CDR2 are SQVTM and ANQGSEA. The CDR3 covers 16 residues. CDR3 region: CSVLQTSGRAYNEQFF. CDR3 bases: TGCAGCGTGCTACAGACTAGCGGGAGGGCCTACAATGAGCAGTTCTTC.

This clone occurred a few times. The V call is TRBV6-1, the J call TRBJ2-7; TRBD1 aligns across 9 bases. Germline CDR1 is MNHNS and CDR2 is SASEGT. The junction had 7 bases not matched to a gene; V was cut back by 7 bases and J by 3 bases. This CDR3 is built from 14 residues. Here the CDR3 DNA reads TGTGCCAGCAAATCCGGGACAGGGCTCTACGAGCAGTACTTC. Its translation is CASKSGTGLYEQYF.

By its share, this clone is medium-sized (0.01 to 0.1%). The rearrangement links TRBV6-1 to TRBJ2-2, with a tentative D call TRBD1 (6 bases). CDR1 and CDR2 from the germline V gene are MNHNS and SASEGT. CDR3 length: 15 amino acids. V was shortened by 3 bases and J by 6 bases, with 14 bases between the two germline ends. The CDR3 DNA is TGTGCCAGCAGTGAGTACCTGGGGGCGGCCGGGGAGCTGTTTTTT. Translated, it gives CASSEYLGAAGELFF.

Relative to its sample, this clone is medium-sized. The rearrangement joins TRBV6-2 or TRBV6-3 to TRBJ2-1; TRBD2 agrees at 10 bases. Germline values: CDR1 MNHEY, CDR2 SVGEGT. CDR3 length: 18 residues. J lost 7 bases, V lost 0 bases, and 12 bases had no gene match. CDR3 amino acids: CASSYSKPSGRAKNEQFF. The CDR3, as DNA: TGTGCCAGCAGTTACTCCAAACCCAGCGGGAGGGCCAAAAATGAGCAGTTCTTC.

This clone was recorded a few times. The chain recombines TRBV6-1 with TRBJ2-7, with unresolved D. The V gene's germline CDR1 is MNHNS and CDR2 SASEGT. The CDR3 runs to 15 residues. CDR3: CASSEAQGARYGQYV. As DNA, the CDR3 is TGTGCCAGCAGTGAAGCGCAAGGCGCCCGCTACGGGCAGTACGTC.

J is TRBJ2-2 and V is TRBV19; tentatively, D is TRBD2 (5 bases). The CDR3 is made up of 15 amino acids. The germline V gene encodes CDR1 LNHDA and CDR2 SQIVND (reference sequence). Trimming stripped 7 bases from V and 8 bases from J, with 20 bases between. CDR3 bases: TGTGCCAGTACTCACAGCGGATCACGAGGAGGGGAGCTGTTTTTT. It yields the protein CASTHSGSRGGELFF.